Detailed here is one T cell receptor (beta chain). The antigen remains unidentified. The sample comes from a study of long-term antiretroviral therapy in people with HIV. Study-wide results and limits: The blood, collected between about 2004 and 2018, was possibly taken under older ART regimens. Post-ART, diversity grew, though it stayed under transplant donor control levels.

Germline values: CDR1 MGHRA, CDR2 YSYEKL. With 4 bases clipped from V and 5 bases from J, the junction kept 9 bases outside the gene matches. CDR3 length: 16 residues. Only United States sites treated participants with HIV. At survey level, the immunoSEQ assay was run in its v3.0 version. Sequencing was directed toward about 40,000-55,000 T-cell genomes in each sample. Generated by immunoSEQ multiplex PCR, the TCRdb table keeps only in-frame clones and is missing some. The data contain more than 20,000 clones, more than 80% of them seen just once; the ten biggest clones take up more than 15%. The chain links TRBV4-1 to TRBJ2-7, with 12 bases fitting TRBD1. The sequence derives from a man in his forties with HIV. This specimen was unsorted PBMCs, taken 0.5 years before starting antiretroviral therapy. This chain's CDR3 is CASSLLTGTGGHEQYF. As DNA, the CDR3 is TGCGCCAGCAGCCTACTGACCGGGACAGGGGGCCACGAGCAGTACTTC.